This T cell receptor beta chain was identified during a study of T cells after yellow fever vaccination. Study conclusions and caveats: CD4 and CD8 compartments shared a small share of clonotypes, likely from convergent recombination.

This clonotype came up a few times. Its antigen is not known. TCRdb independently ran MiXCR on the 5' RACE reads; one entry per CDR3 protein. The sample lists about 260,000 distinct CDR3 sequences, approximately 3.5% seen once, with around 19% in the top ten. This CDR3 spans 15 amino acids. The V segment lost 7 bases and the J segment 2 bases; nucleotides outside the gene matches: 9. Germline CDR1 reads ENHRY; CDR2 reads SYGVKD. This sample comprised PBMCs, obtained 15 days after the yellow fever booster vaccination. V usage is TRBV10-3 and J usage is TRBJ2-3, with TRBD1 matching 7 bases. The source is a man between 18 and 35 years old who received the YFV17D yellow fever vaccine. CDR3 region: CAIKRTGASTDTQYF. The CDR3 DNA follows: TGTGCCATCAAGAGAACAGGGGCCTCCACAGATACGCAGTATTTT.